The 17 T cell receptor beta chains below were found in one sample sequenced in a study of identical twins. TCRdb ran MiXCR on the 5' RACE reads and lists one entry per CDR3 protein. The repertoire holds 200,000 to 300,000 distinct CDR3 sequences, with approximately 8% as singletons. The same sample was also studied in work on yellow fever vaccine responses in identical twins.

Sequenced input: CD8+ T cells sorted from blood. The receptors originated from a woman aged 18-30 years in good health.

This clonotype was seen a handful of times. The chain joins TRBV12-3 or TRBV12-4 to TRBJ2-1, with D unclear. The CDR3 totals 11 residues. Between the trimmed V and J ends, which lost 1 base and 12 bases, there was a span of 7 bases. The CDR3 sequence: CASSLDRRQFF. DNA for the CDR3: TGTGCCAGCAGTTTAGACAGAAGGCAGTTCTTC.

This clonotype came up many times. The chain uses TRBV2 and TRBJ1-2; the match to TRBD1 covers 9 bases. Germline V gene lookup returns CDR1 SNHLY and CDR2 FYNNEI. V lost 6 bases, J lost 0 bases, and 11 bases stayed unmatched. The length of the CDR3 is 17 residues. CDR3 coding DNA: TGTGCCAGCAGGGACCTCGGGACAGGGAAGACTAACTATGGCTACACCTTC. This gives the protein CASRDLGTGKTNYGYTF.

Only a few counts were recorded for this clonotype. The CDR3 bases are TGTGCCAGCAGCGTGGGACAGGGGGTCCTCTCTGGAAACACCATATATTTT. Translated: CASSVGQGVLSGNTIYF. J is TRBJ1-3 and V is TRBV5-5; 11 bases line up with TRBD1. With 4 bases clipped from V and 0 bases from J, the junction kept 6 bases outside the gene matches. CDR1 SGHKS and CDR2 YYEKEE come from the germline V gene (reference sequence). CDR3 length: 17 residues.

Written as DNA, the CDR3 is TGTGCCAGCAGTCCGAGACAGGTGGGGGGCGAGCAGTACTTC. Translated: CASSPRQVGGEQYF. The chain is built from TRBV27 and TRBJ2-7, with D perhaps matching TRBD1 or TRBD2 (6 bases each). Looked up from germline, CDR1 is MNHEY and CDR2 is SMNVEV (reference sequence). V was shortened by 5 bases and J by 6 bases, with 17 bases between the two germline ends. The CDR3 covers 14 residues.

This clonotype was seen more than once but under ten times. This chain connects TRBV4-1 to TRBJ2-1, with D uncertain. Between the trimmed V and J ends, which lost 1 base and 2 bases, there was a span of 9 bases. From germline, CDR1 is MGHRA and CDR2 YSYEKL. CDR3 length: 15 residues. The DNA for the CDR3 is TGCGCCAGCAGCCAAGTGGCGGATCCCTACAATGAGCAGTTCTTC. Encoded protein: CASSQVADPYNEQFF.

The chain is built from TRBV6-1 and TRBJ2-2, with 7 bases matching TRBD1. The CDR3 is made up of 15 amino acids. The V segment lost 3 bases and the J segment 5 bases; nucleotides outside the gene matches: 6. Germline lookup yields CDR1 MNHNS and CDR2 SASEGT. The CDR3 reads CASSEEGGSTGELFF. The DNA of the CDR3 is TGTGCCAGCAGTGAGGAAGGGGGCTCGACCGGGGAGCTGTTTTTT.

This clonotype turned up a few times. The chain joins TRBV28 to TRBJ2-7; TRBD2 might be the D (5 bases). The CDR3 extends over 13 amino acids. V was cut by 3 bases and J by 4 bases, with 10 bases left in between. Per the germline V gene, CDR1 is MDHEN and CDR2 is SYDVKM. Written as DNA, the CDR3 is TGTGCCAGCAGTTTCTCCGGGGTTTACGAGCAGTACGTC. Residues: CASSFSGVYEQYV.

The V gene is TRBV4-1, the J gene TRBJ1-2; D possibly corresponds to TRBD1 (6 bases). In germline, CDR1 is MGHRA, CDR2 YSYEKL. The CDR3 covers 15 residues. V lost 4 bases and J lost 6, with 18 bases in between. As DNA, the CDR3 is TGCGCCAGCAGCCTGGGCGGGTACAGGGACGATGGCTACACCTTC. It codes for CASSLGGYRDDGYTF.

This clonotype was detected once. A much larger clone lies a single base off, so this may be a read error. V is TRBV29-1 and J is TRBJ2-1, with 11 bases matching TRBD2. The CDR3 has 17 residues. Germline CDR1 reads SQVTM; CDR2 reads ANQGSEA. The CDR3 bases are TGCAGCATTGACTTCCCTAGCGGGAGGTATTCACAGGAGGAGCAGTTCTTC. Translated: CSIDFPSGRYSQEEQFF.

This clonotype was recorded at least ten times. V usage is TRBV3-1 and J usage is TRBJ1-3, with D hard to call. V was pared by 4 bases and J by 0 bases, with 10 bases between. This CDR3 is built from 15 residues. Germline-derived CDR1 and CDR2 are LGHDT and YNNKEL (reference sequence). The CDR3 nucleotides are TGTGCCAGCAGCCCGACGGCAGGCTCTGGAAACACCATATATTTT. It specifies CASSPTAGSGNTIYF.

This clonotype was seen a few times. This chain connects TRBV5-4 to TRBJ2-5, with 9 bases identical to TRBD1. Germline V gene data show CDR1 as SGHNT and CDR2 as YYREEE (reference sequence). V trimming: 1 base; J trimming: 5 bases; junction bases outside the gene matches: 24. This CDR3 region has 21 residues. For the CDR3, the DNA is TGTGCCAGCAGCTTGATCCTTTTTGTGTACAGGGGGCGTCCCAGAGGGGAGACCCAGTACTTC. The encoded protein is CASSLILFVYRGRPRGETQYF.

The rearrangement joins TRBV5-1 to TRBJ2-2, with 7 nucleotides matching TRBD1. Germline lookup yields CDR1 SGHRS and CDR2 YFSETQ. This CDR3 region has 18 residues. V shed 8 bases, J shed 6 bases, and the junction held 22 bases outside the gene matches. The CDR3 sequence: CASCISDPGRQGAGELFF. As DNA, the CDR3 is TGCGCCAGTTGCATCTCGGATCCAGGCCGACAGGGTGCCGGGGAGCTGTTTTTT.

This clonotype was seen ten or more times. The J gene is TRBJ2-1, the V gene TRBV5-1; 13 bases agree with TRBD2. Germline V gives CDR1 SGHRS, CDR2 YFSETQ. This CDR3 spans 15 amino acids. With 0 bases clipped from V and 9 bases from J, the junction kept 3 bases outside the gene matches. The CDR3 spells CASSLGGLAGVEQFF. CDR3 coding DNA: TGCGCCAGCAGCTTGGGCGGACTAGCGGGAGTTGAGCAGTTCTTC.

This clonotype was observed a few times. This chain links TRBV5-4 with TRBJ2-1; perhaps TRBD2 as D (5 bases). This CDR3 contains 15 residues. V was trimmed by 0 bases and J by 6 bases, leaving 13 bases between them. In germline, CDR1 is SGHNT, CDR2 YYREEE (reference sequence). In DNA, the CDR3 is TGTGCCAGCAGCTTGGGATCCCCCGAGGGCAATGAGCAGTTCTTC. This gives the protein CASSLGSPEGNEQFF. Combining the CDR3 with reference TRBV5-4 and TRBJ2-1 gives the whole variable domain ETGVTQSPTHLIKTRGQQVTLRCSSQSGHNTVSWYQQALGQGPQFIFQYYREEENGRGNFPPRFSGLQFPNYSSELNVNALELDDSALYLCASSLGSPEGNEQFFGPGTRLTVL.

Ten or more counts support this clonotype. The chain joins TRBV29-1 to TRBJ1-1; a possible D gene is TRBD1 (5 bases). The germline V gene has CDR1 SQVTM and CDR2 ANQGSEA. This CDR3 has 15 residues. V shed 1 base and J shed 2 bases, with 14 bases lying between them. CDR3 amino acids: CSVEAPGLDNTEAFF. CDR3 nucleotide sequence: TGCAGCGTTGAAGCCCCGGGACTGGATAACACTGAAGCTTTCTTT. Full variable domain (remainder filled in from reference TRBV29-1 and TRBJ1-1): SAVISQKPSRDICQRGTSLTIQCQVDSQVTMMFWYRQQPGQSLTLIATANQGSEATYESGFVIDKFPISRPNLTFSTLTVSNMSPEDSSIYLCSVEAPGLDNTEAFFGQGTRLTVV.

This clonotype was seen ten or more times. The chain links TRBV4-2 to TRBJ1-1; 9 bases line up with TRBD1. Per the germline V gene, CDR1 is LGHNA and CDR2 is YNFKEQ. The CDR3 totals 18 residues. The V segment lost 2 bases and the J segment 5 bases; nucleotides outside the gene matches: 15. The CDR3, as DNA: TGTGCCAGCAGCCAACACGTTGTGACAGGGGGAGGGGGAACTGAAGCTTTCTTT. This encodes CASSQHVVTGGGGTEAFF.

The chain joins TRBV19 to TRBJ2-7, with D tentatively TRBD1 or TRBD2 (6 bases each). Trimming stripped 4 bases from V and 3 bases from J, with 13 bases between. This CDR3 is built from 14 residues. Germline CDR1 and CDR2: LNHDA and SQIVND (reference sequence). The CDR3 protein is CASSRRDTSYEQYF. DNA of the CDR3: TGTGCCAGTAGTAGGCGGGACACTAGCTACGAGCAGTACTTC.